What follows are 27 T cell receptor beta chains derived from one specimen sequenced in a study of T cells after yellow fever vaccination. TCRdb reprocessed the 5' RACE reads with MiXCR, giving one entry per CDR3 protein. The sample lists 450,000 to 550,000 distinct CDR3 sequences, just over 20% seen once, with roughly 16% in the top ten. This specimen was PBMCs, taken less than 25 days after the first yellow fever vaccination. All receptors derive from a man younger than 30 who received the YFV17D yellow fever vaccine.

This clonotype came up a few times. Sequence at one end of the junction differs from germline and may be a read error. For the CDR3, the DNA is TGTGCTAGCAGCTTAGGCGGCGGGGGTTCGGAGACCCAGTACTTC. Its protein is CASSLGGGGSETQYF. This chain links TRBV7-7 with TRBJ2-5; TRBD2 matches at 7 bases. Germline values: CDR1 SSHAT, CDR2 FNYEAQ (reference sequence). This CDR3 is built from 15 residues.

This clonotype was found a few times. CDR3 in DNA: TGTGCCAGCAGCTCGGACAGGGGGGGGTCCACAGATACGCAGTATTTT. Residues: CASSSDRGGSTDTQYF. The chain is built from TRBV7-9 and TRBJ2-3; 10 bases are a match to TRBD1. The CDR3 spans 16 residues. V was pared by 4 bases and J by 2 bases, with 6 bases of the junction left unmatched. Looked up from germline, CDR1 is SEHNR and CDR2 is FQNEAQ (reference sequence).

The chain has TRBV20-1 and TRBJ2-1; perhaps D is TRBD1 or TRBD2 (5 bases each). V shed 3 bases and J shed 0 bases, with 18 bases lying between them. Germline values: CDR1 DFQATT, CDR2 SNEGSKA (reference sequence). This CDR3 is built from 17 residues. CDR3 in DNA: TGCAGTGCTAGCACATCAGAAGGGACCTACTCCTACAATGAGCAGTTCTTC. Its protein is CSASTSEGTYSYNEQFF.

This clonotype was counted between two and nine times. This chain uses TRBV7-8 with TRBJ1-6; D possibly corresponds to TRBD1 (5 bases). Germline V gene lookup returns CDR1 SGHVS and CDR2 FQNEAQ. Trimming removed 1 base from V and 9 bases from J, with 16 bases in between. This CDR3 contains 16 residues. CDR3 sequence: CASSLVPGRMGSPLHF. CDR3 nucleotide sequence: TGTGCCAGCAGCTTAGTACCAGGGAGGATGGGTTCACCCCTCCACTTT.

CDR3 nucleotide sequence: TGTGCCAGCAGCCAAGAGTCCGGGACCTCCCAAGAGACCCAGTACTTC. Translated, it gives CASSQESGTSQETQYF. The chain links TRBV3-1 to TRBJ2-5, with D perhaps matching TRBD1 or TRBD2 (5 bases each). From germline, CDR1 is LGHDT and CDR2 YNNKEL (reference sequence). The CDR3 has 16 residues. V gave up 0 bases and J gave up 1 base, with 12 bases separating them.

This chain joins TRBV4-1 and TRBJ2-7, with a possible D match to TRBD2 (6 bases). From germline, CDR1 is MGHRA and CDR2 YSYEKL. CDR3 size: 15 residues. The ends were cut back, 3 bases at V and 4 bases at J, with 16 bases in the middle. CDR3 sequence reads: CASSHAGGAVYEQYF. CDR3 in DNA: TGCGCCAGCAGCCACGCCGGGGGTGCTGTTTACGAGCAGTACTTC.

This clonotype was seen a handful of times. The chain uses TRBV5-1 and TRBJ2-7; 7 positions agree with TRBD2. The CDR3 has 14 amino acids. Germline assignment: CDR1 SGHRS and CDR2 YFSETQ. J lost 1 base, V lost 4 bases, and 5 bases had no gene match. CDR3 DNA: TGCGCCAGCAGCCGGACTAGGACTTCCTACGAGCAGTACTTC. Its translation is CASSRTRTSYEQYF.

The chain links TRBV6-2 or TRBV6-3 to TRBJ1-1, with 9 bases lining up with TRBD1. The CDR3 has 10 amino acids. Germline trimming cut 6 bases from V and 11 bases from J; bases unmatched to any gene: 1. CDR1 is MNHEY and CDR2 is SVGEGT in the germline V gene. The CDR3 sequence: CASRGTGAFF. CDR3 sequence (DNA): TGTGCCAGCAGAGGGACAGGGGCTTTCTTT.

This clonotype was detected a few times. V and J are TRBV5-1 and TRBJ1-2; no reliable D call. Trimming shortened V by 3 bases and J by 4 bases, and 13 bases separated the two germline ends. The germline V gene has CDR1 SGHRS and CDR2 YFSETQ. The CDR3 totals 14 residues. CDR3 protein: CASSSSGGGYGYTF. The CDR3 DNA reads as TGCGCCAGCAGCTCCTCAGGTGGCGGCTATGGCTACACCTTC.

The chain links TRBV5-1 to TRBJ2-2, with D perhaps matching TRBD2 (5 bases). Trimming left V 1 base short and J 5 bases short, with 9 bases between. Germline values: CDR1 SGHRS, CDR2 YFSETQ. This CDR3 comprises 14 residues. CDR3 in DNA: TGCGCCAGCAGCTTGACGGGGTTGACCGGGGAGCTGTTTTTT. Amino acids: CASSLTGLTGELFF.

This clonotype was picked up one time. CDR3 DNA: TGCGCCAGCAGCCAAGGAGCACATACTGACTATGGCTACACCTTC. Its protein product is CASSQGAHTDYGYTF. The rearrangement links TRBV4-3 to TRBJ1-2; D gene ambiguous. The CDR3 sequence is 15 residues long. V gave up 1 base and J gave up 3 bases, with 12 bases separating them. Germline V CDR1 and CDR2: LGHNA, YSLEER.

This clonotype was counted a few times. The rearrangement uses TRBV24-1 and TRBJ2-3, with TRBD1 matching over 8 bases. This CDR3 contains 15 residues. Germline V lookup: CDR1 KGHDR, CDR2 SFDVKD. J was trimmed by 11 bases and V by 4 bases; bases with no gene match: 13. DNA of the CDR3: TGTGCCACCAGTGAGACGACAGGGGACTTTGGTGGGCAGTATTTT. Its protein is CATSETTGDFGGQYF.

This clonotype showed up just a few times. V usage is TRBV4-1 and J usage is TRBJ1-6; 9 bases align to TRBD1. The germline CDR1 and CDR2 sequences are MGHRA and YSYEKL. This CDR3 is built from 16 residues. With 4 bases clipped from V and 7 bases from J, the junction kept 8 bases outside the gene matches. The CDR3, as DNA: TGCGCCAGCAGCCCGCGGACAGGGGAGAGAAATTCACCCCTCCACTTT. Translating gives CASSPRTGERNSPLHF.

The chain uses TRBV12-3 or TRBV12-4 and TRBJ2-3; D gene uncertain. This CDR3 contains 14 residues. V shed 0 bases and J shed 6 bases, with 10 bases lying between them. CDR3 bases: TGTGCCAGCAGTTTAGCCAGTGCCGGTGATACGCAGTATTTT. Encoded protein: CASSLASAGDTQYF.

This clonotype was observed a few times. V is TRBV9 and J is TRBJ1-1; 8 positions agree with TRBD1. The CDR3 runs 15 residues. Germline trimming cut 4 bases from V and 0 bases from J; bases unmatched to any gene: 5. Germline V gene sequence: CDR1 SGDLS, CDR2 YYNGEE. The CDR3 protein is CASSRTGTMNTEAFF. CDR3 sequence (DNA): TGTGCCAGCAGCCGGACAGGGACCATGAACACTGAAGCTTTCTTT.

This chain connects TRBV12-3 or TRBV12-4 to TRBJ2-7, with TRBD1 as a possible D gene (6 bases). The CDR3 runs 12 residues. Trimming stripped 6 bases from V and 1 base from J, with 7 bases between. The DNA for the CDR3 is TGTGCCAGCAGGACAGGATCCTACGAGCAGTACTTC. Amino acids: CASRTGSYEQYF.

This clonotype was counted only a few times. The chain links TRBV29-1 to TRBJ2-1, with 10 bases that match TRBD2. V shed 6 bases and J 5 bases; nucleotides not matched to a gene: 7. Per germline, CDR1 SQVTM and CDR2 ANQGSEA. There are 14 residues in the CDR3. CDR3 DNA sequence: TGCAGCGTCCTCGGGACTAGCGTAGACAATGAGCAGTTCTTC. This gives the protein CSVLGTSVDNEQFF.

The chain employs TRBV15 and TRBJ2-2; D unresolved. CDR3 length: 15 residues. The V gene lost 0 bases and the J gene lost 7 bases, with 12 bases spanning the gap. CDR1 and CDR2 (germline): LNHNV, YYDKDF (reference sequence). The CDR3 DNA is TGTGCCACCAGCAGAGATCGAGAATGGGACGGGGAGCTGTTTTTT. It codes for CATSRDREWDGELFF.

In its sample, this clonotype was seen many times. Mismatch with germline at one junction end may stem from a read error. V usage is TRBV29-1 and J usage is TRBJ1-2; D unclear. CDR1 and CDR2 (germline): SQVTM, ANQGSEA. The CDR3 covers 10 residues. Here the CDR3 reads CSVEAIGYTF. The CDR3 region has the DNA TGCAGCGTGGAAGCTATTGGCTACACCTTC.

The chain is built from TRBV5-6 and TRBJ1-3; the D gene is possibly TRBD1 (5 bases). The CDR3 consists of 16 residues. The germline gives CDR1 SGHDT, CDR2 YYEEEE. Trimming took off 0 bases at V and 2 bases at J, with 12 bases between the two ends. The CDR3 here is CASSLALGGPGNTIYF. CDR3 nucleotide sequence: TGTGCCAGCAGCTTGGCCCTCGGGGGTCCTGGAAACACCATATATTTT.

The chain recombines TRBV7-6 with TRBJ1-3; no clear D gene. CDR3 length: 15 amino acids. Trimming left V 7 bases short and J 0 bases short, with 13 bases between. CDR1 and CDR2 (germline): SGHVS, FNYEAQ. The CDR3 loop is CASTSDRSSGNTIYF. The CDR3 DNA sequence: TGTGCCAGCACCTCAGACCGCAGCTCTGGAAACACCATATATTTT. Drawing the rest from reference TRBV7-6 and TRBJ1-3, the complete variable domain is GAGVSQSPRYKVTKRGQDVALRCDPISGHVSLYWYRQALGQGPEFLTYFNYEAQQDKSGLPNDRFSAERPEGSISTLTIQRTEQRDSAMYRCASTSDRSSGNTIYFGEGSWLTVV.

This clonotype was picked up a small number of times. This chain uses TRBV5-1 with TRBJ2-3, with 8 bases that match TRBD2. The ends lost 7 bases at V and 6 bases at J; junction bases unmatched: 13. From germline, CDR1 is SGHRS and CDR2 YFSETQ. The CDR3 totals 15 residues. The CDR3 DNA reads as TGCGCCAGCGGGCCCACGGGGGGGCCTCAGGATACGCAGTATTTT. Residues: CASGPTGGPQDTQYF.

V gene TRBV29-1 combines with J gene TRBJ1-3; no reliable D call. This CDR3 is built from 11 residues. Deletions cut 7 bases from V and 1 base from J, with 5 bases between. CDR1 and CDR2 from the germline V gene are SQVTM and ANQGSEA. The CDR3 protein is CSGVSGNTIYF. The CDR3 DNA sequence: TGCAGCGGAGTATCTGGAAACACCATATATTTT.

This clonotype was observed a handful of times. The genes are TRBV13 and TRBJ2-4; D may be TRBD1 or TRBD2 (6 bases each). V dropped 0 bases and J dropped 7 bases, with 10 bases sitting between them. Looked up from germline, CDR1 is PRHDT and CDR2 is FYEKMQ (reference sequence). This CDR3 region has 14 residues. CDR3 loop: CASSLGGGRNIQYF. As DNA, the CDR3 is TGTGCCAGCAGCTTAGGAGGGGGGCGCAACATTCAGTACTTC.

This clonotype was found a few times. This chain links TRBV5-1 with TRBJ1-4, with D tentatively TRBD1 (6 bases). The germline V gene has CDR1 SGHRS and CDR2 YFSETQ. The CDR3 runs to 15 residues. V was pared by 2 bases and J by 7 bases, with 15 bases between. In DNA form, the CDR3 reads TGCGCCAGCAGCTTCGACAGGACCTCCAGTGAAAAACTGTTTTTT. It encodes CASSFDRTSSEKLFF.

V and J are TRBV5-6 and TRBJ2-7; maybe TRBD1 (5 bases). Germline CDR1 reads SGHDT; CDR2 reads YYEEEE. This CDR3 comprises 14 residues. V dropped 2 bases and J dropped 4 bases, with 13 bases sitting between them. The CDR3 coding sequence is TGTGCCAGCAGCTTAGGGGCAGGCGCATACGAGCAGTACTTC. Translated, it gives CASSLGAGAYEQYF.

This rearrangement joins TRBV6-2 or TRBV6-3 to TRBJ1-6; the D is unclear. The germline V gene encodes CDR1 MNHEY and CDR2 SVGEGT. V lost 10 bases to trimming and J lost 14 bases, with 15 bases between them. The CDR3 length is 11 residues. In nucleotides, the CDR3 is TGTGCCACCCCGACCTCCGCCACCCTCCACTTT. It yields the protein CATPTSATLHF.